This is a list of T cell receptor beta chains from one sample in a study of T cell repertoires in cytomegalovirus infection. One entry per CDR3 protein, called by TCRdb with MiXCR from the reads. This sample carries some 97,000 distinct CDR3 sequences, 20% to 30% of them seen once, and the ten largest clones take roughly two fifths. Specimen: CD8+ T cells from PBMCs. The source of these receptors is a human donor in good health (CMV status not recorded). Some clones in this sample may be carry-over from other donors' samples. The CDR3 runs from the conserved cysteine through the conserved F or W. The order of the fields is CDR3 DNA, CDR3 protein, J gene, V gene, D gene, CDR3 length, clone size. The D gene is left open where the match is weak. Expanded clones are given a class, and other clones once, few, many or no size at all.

TGTGCCAGCAGCTTAGACAGGGGAACAGATACGCAGTATTTT CASSLDRGTDTQYF TRBJ2-3 TRBV7-8 TRBD1 14 many
TGTGCCAGCAGTTCTACAGGGGATGGAACAGATACGCAGTATTTT CASSSTGDGTDTQYF TRBJ2-3 TRBV6-5 TRBD1 15 .
TGTGCCAGCAGTACATTCACACAGTACACCGGGGAGCTGTTTTTT CASSTFTQYTGELFF TRBJ2-2 TRBV6-2/TRBV6-3 . 15 many
TGTGCCAGCAGCGCCACGTCTAGCATTGAGCAGTTCTTC CASSATSSIEQFF TRBJ2-1 TRBV7-2 . 13 few
TGTGCCAGCAGTTATCGCTCGGACCCAGCTTTCTTT CASSYRSDPAFF TRBJ1-1 TRBV28 . 12 .
TGTGCCAGCAGTTACTCGAGGGGCAATGAGCAGTTCTTC CASSYSRGNEQFF TRBJ2-1 TRBV6-5 . 13 .
TGTGCCAGCAGCCCCGACAGCTCCTACGAGCAGTACTTC CASSPDSSYEQYF TRBJ2-7 TRBV7-6 . 13 many
TGTGCCTGGAAGGGACTGTCCACTGAAGCTTTCTTT CAWKGLSTEAFF TRBJ1-1 TRBV6-1 . 12 many
TGTGCCAGCAGTTTAATGACGGGAACGGGCAAAAACATTCAGTACTTC CASSLMTGTGKNIQYF TRBJ2-4 TRBV28 . 16 few
TGCGCCAGCAGCTTGCCTGGGGACAACTACGAGCAGTACTTC CASSLPGDNYEQYF TRBJ2-7 TRBV5-1 . 14 few
TGTGCTAGTGGTTTGGTACGTGACGGCGGCTACACCTTC CASGLVRDGGYTF TRBJ1-2 TRBV12-5 . 13 few
TGCGCCAGCAGCCAAGGCCTAAACAGGGCGATCGGGACTGAAGCTTTCTTT CASSQGLNRAIGTEAFF TRBJ1-1 TRBV4-3 . 17 .
TGTGCCAGCAGCGTCAGCGGGGGGGCTCTGAATGAGCAGTTCTTC CASSVSGGALNEQFF TRBJ2-1 TRBV7-6 TRBD2 15 few
TGTGCCATCAGTGAGTCTGCTAGCTCCGGGGAGCTGTTTTTT CAISESASSGELFF TRBJ2-2 TRBV10-3 . 14 few
TGTGCCACCAGCAGAGAAACAGGGGTTACTGAAGCTTTCTTT CATSRETGVTEAFF TRBJ1-1 TRBV15 TRBD1 14 .
TGTGCCAGCAGCTCCCGGACAGGGGAAGGGTCCCAAGAGACCCAGTACTTC CASSSRTGEGSQETQYF TRBJ2-5 TRBV7-9 TRBD1 17 .
TGTGCCAGCAGCTTAGAGATAGCTGGCCTTCAAGAGACCCAGTACTTC CASSLEIAGLQETQYF TRBJ2-5 TRBV7-2 . 16 few
TGTGCCAGCATTACGACTAGCGGGGGCTACAATGAGCAGTTCTTC CASITTSGGYNEQFF TRBJ2-1 TRBV6-1 TRBD2 15 few
TGTGCCAGCAGCTTATCGGGACACTACTACGAGCAGTACTTC CASSLSGHYYEQYF TRBJ2-7 TRBV11-2 . 14 few
TGTGCCAGCAGTTTACAGGGCTCCTACGAGCAGTACTTC CASSLQGSYEQYF TRBJ2-7 TRBV27 . 13 .
TGTGCCAGCAGCTACAGGGGGGGGGACACTGAAGCTTTCTTT CASSYRGGDTEAFF TRBJ1-1 TRBV13 TRBD1 14 .
TGTGCCTGGGAATTGGCAGGCAATGAGCAGTTCTTC CAWELAGNEQFF TRBJ2-1 TRBV30 . 12 .
TGTGCCAGCAGCCTTAGCGGGGGAACAGATACGCAGTATTTT CASSLSGGTDTQYF TRBJ2-3 TRBV6-4 TRBD2 14 .
TGTGCCAGTAGTCTCCGGTCTCTGACCAACGAGCAGTACTTC CASSLRSLTNEQYF TRBJ2-7 TRBV19 . 14 once
TGCAGTGCTAGAGACACTTACAGAGCCTACGAGCAGTACTTC CSARDTYRAYEQYF TRBJ2-7 TRBV20-1 . 14 few
TGTGCCAGCAGTTACGATACCGGGACAGAGACGGGACTAGCGGGACGGGATACGCAGTATTTT CASSYDTGTETGLAGRDTQYF TRBJ2-3 TRBV6-6 TRBD2 21 .
TGCAGCGTTGTAGGTGTGGGCGCAGATACGCAGTATTTT CSVVGVGADTQYF TRBJ2-3 TRBV29-1 . 13 few
TGCAGCGTTAAATCCCAGGGGACCTGGGACGAGCAGTACTTC CSVKSQGTWDEQYF TRBJ2-7 TRBV29-1 . 14 few
TGCGCCAGCAGCCGATCCCGAGAAGGTCGGTTTGAGCAGTTCTTC CASSRSREGRFEQFF TRBJ2-1 TRBV4-3 . 15 few
TGCAGTGCTAGAGGGGCAGCGGGCTACGAGCAGTACTTC CSARGAAGYEQYF TRBJ2-7 TRBV20-1 . 13 .
TGTGCCAGCAGTGAAAACTACGAGCAGTACTTC CASSENYEQYF TRBJ2-7 TRBV2 . 11 .
TGTGCCAGCAGTTTACTACCCGGGGATATGAACACTGAAGCTTTCTTT CASSLLPGDMNTEAFF TRBJ1-1 TRBV12-3/TRBV12-4 . 16 many
TGTGCCAGCAGTTACGTTCCGGGCTTCGGATACCTCAATCAGCCCCAGCATTTT CASSYVPGFGYLNQPQHF TRBJ1-5 TRBV6-2/TRBV6-3 . 18 .
TGTGCCAGCAGCCAAGATCCTCTAGCGGCAAAAGAGACCCAGTACTTC CASSQDPLAAKETQYF TRBJ2-5 TRBV14 TRBD2 16 many
TGTGCCAGCAGTTTTGGTGGGGGGTGGTCCTACGAGCAGTACTTC CASSFGGGWSYEQYF TRBJ2-7 TRBV6-6 . 15 .
TGTGCCAGCAGTTACTTGTCTAGCGGGGGCACAGATACGCAGTATTTT CASSYLSSGGTDTQYF TRBJ2-3 TRBV6-5 TRBD2 16 .
TGTGCCAGCAGCGCAAGGACAGGGGACACTGAAGCTTTCTTT CASSARTGDTEAFF TRBJ1-1 TRBV11-3 TRBD1 14 .
TGTGCCAGCAGTTTTAATGACGGACTAACTAATGAAAAACTGTTTTTT CASSFNDGLTNEKLFF TRBJ1-4 TRBV7-4 . 16 .
TGTGCCAGCACCCCTCAGGGGTCTGCCTACGAGCAGTACTTC CASTPQGSAYEQYF TRBJ2-7 TRBV11-2 . 14 few
TGTGCCAGCAGGGTTACTAGCTTTGCCTCCTACGAGCAGTACTTC CASRVTSFASYEQYF TRBJ2-7 TRBV6-1 . 15 .
TGTGCCAGCAGTGCGTGGAGACTCGGTACAGATACGCAGTATTTT CASSAWRLGTDTQYF TRBJ2-3 TRBV2 . 15 few
TGCGCCAGCAGCTCCAGCCAGGGGCCTGAAGCTTTCTTT CASSSSQGPEAFF TRBJ1-1 TRBV23-1 . 13 .
TGTGCCAGCAGCGGCGACCCTTTATCCGAGCAGTACTTC CASSGDPLSEQYF TRBJ2-7 TRBV9 . 13 .
TGTGCCAGCAGTTTATCTTTGGGCTACAATGAGCAGTTCTTC CASSLSLGYNEQFF TRBJ2-1 TRBV27 . 14 few
TGTGCCAGCAGCTTAGAAGGGGTCAGCGGGATCCCCTACGAGCAGTACTTC CASSLEGVSGIPYEQYF TRBJ2-7 TRBV11-2 TRBD2 17 .
TGTGCCAGCAGCAAGGACGGCATAAATGAGCAGTTCTTC CASSKDGINEQFF TRBJ2-1 TRBV5-4 . 13 many
TGTGCCAGCAGCTTAGCAGGGGCCGGGGACGAGCAGTACTTC CASSLAGAGDEQYF TRBJ2-7 TRBV7-3 . 14 many
TGTGCCAGCAGTGAGGACGGGCTGAACACTGAAGCTTTCTTT CASSEDGLNTEAFF TRBJ1-1 TRBV6-5 . 14 .
TGTGCCAGCAACCTCCAGGGTGGCGGCTACACCTTC CASNLQGGGYTF TRBJ1-2 TRBV7-9 . 12 many